Listed here is a single T cell receptor beta chain. The data were taken from a study of healthy donors' naive CD4 and CD8 T cells. TCR libraries were built from about 500 ng of total RNA by linear amplification. TCRdb redid the calling of the reads with MiXCR, one entry per CDR3 protein. This repertoire shows about 180,000 distinct CDR3 sequences, about four fifths found once; its top ten account for around 2%. What was sequenced was naive CD4+ and CD8+ T cells sorted from blood, pooled from several donors. This clonotype originated in a pool of human donors in good health; the sample pools cells from several healthy donors.

The CDR3 is CSVSDGNYGYTF. CDR3 DNA: TGCAGCGTCTCCGACGGGAACTATGGCTACACCTTC. The chain couples TRBV29-1 to TRBJ1-2, with no clear D. The germline CDR1 and CDR2 sequences are SQVTM and ANQGSEA. The CDR3 sequence is 12 residues long. Between the trimmed V and J ends, which lost 6 bases and 2 bases, there was a span of 10 bases.